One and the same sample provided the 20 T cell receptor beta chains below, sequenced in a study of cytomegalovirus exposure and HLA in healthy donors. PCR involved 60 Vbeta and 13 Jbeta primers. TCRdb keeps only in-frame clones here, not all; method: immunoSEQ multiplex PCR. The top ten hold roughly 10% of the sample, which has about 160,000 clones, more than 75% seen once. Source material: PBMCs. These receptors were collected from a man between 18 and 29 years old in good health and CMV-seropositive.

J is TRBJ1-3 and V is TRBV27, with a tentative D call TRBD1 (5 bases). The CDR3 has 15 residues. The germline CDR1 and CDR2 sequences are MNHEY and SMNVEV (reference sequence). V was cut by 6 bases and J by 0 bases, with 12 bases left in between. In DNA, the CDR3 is TGTGCCAGCAGGGAGACAGTCTCCTCTGGAAACACCATATATTTT. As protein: CASRETVSSGNTIYF.

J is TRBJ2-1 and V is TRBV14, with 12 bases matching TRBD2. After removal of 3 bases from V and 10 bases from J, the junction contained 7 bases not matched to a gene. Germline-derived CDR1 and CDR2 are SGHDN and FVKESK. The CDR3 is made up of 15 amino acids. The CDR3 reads CASSHLAGGAIEQFF. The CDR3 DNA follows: TGTGCCAGCAGCCACCTAGCGGGGGGGGCTATAGAGCAGTTCTTC. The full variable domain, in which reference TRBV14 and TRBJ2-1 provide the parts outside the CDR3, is EAGVTQFPSHSVIEKGQTVTLRCDPISGHDNLYWYRRVMGKEIKFLLHFVKESKQDESGMPNNRFLAERTGGTYSTLKVQPAELEDSGVYFCASSHLAGGAIEQFFGPGTRLTVL.

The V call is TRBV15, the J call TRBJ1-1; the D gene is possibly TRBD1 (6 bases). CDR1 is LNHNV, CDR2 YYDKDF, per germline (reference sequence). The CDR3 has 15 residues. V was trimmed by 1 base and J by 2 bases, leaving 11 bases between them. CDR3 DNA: TGTGCCACCAGCAGAGCTATCGGGACAAACACTGAAGCTTTCTTT. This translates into CATSRAIGTNTEAFF.

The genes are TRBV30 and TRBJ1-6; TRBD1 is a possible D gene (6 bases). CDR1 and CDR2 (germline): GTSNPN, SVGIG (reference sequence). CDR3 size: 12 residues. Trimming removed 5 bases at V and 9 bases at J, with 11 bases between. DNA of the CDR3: TGTGCCTGGTACAGGGACGGTTCACCCCTCCACTTT. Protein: CAWYRDGSPLHF. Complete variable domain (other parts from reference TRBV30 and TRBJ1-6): SQTIHQWPATLVQPVGSPLSLECTVEGTSNPNLYWYRQAAGRGLQLLFYSVGIGQISSEVPQNLSASRPQDRQFILSSKKLLLSDSGFYLCAWYRDGSPLHFGNGTRLTVT.

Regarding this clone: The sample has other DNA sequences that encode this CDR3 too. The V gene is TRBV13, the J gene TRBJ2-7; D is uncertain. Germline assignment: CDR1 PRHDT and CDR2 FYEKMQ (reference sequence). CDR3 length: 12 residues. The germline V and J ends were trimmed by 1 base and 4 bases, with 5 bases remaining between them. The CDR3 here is CASSLAPYEQYF. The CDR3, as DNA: TGTGCCAGCAGCTTAGCCCCTTACGAGCAGTACTTC. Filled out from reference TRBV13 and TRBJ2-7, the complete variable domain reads AAGVIQSPRHLIKEKRETATLKCYPIPRHDTVYWYQQGPGQDPQFLISFYEKMQSDKGSIPDRFSAQQFSDYHSELNMSSLELGDSALYFCASSLAPYEQYFGPGTRLTVT.

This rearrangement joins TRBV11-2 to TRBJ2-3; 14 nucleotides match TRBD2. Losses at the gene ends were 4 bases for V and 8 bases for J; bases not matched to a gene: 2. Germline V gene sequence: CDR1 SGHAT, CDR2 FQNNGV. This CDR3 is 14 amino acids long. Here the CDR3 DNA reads TGTGCCAGCAGCTCTGGACTAGCGGGAGGTACGCAGTATTTT. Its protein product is CASSSGLAGGTQYF. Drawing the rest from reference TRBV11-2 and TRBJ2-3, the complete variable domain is EAGVAQSPRYKIIEKRQSVAFWCNPISGHATLYWYQQILGQGPKLLIQFQNNGVVDDSQLPKDRFSAERLKGVDSTLKIQPAKLEDSAVYLCASSSGLAGGTQYFGPGTRLTVL.

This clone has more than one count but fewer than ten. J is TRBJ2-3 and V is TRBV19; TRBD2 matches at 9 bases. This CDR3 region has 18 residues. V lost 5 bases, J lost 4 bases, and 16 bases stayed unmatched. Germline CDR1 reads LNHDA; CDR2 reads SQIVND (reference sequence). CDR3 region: CASSLAFGGGAIADTQYF. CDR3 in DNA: TGTGCCAGTAGTCTCGCGTTCGGCGGGGGGGCCATTGCAGATACGCAGTATTTT.

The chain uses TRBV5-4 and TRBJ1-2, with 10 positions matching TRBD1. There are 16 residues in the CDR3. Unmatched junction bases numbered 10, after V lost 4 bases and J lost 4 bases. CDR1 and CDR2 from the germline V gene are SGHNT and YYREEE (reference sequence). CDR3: CASSVRQGAYGYGYTF. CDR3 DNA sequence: TGTGCCAGCAGCGTTAGACAGGGGGCTTATGGCTATGGCTACACCTTC.

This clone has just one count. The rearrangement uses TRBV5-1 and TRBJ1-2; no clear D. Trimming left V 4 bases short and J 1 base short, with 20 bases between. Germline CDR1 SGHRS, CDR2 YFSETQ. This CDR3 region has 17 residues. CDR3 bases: TGCGCCAGCAGCACCACAGCGGGATCTCCGCTTAACTATGGCTACACCTTC. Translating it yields CASSTTAGSPLNYGYTF.

DNA of the CDR3: TGCGCCAGCAGCCAAAACCCCCAAGCAGGGTATGATGAAAAACTGTTTTTT. Translation: CASSQNPQAGYDEKLFF. The genes are TRBV4-3 and TRBJ1-4; D might be TRBD1 (5 bases). V lost 2 bases, J lost 6 bases, and 19 bases lay in between. Germline CDR1 reads LGHNA; CDR2 reads YSLEER. This CDR3 contains 17 residues.

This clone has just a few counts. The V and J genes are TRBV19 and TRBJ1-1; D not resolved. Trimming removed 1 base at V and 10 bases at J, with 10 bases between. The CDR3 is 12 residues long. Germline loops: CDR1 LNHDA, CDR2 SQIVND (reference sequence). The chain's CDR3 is CASSIGSIGAFF. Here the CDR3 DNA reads TGTGCCAGTAGTATAGGATCTATCGGAGCTTTCTTT.

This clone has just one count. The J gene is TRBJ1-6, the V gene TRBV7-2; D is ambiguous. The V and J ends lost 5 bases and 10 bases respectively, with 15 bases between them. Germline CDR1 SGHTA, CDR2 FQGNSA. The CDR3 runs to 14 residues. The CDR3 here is CASSPLGKESPLHF. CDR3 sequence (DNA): TGTGCCAGCAGCCCCCTGGGTAAGGAGTCACCCCTCCACTTT.

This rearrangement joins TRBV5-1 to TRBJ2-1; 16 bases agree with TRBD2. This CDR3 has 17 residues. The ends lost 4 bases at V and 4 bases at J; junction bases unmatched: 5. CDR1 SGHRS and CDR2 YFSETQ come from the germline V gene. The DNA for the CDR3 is TGCGCCAGCAGCCCCGGGACTAGCGGGAGGGCGTACAATGAGCAGTTCTTC. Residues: CASSPGTSGRAYNEQFF.

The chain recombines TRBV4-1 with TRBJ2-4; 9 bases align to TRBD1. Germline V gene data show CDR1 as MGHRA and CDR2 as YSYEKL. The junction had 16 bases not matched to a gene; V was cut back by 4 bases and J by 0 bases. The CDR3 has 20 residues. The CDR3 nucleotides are TGCGCCAGCAGCCCTGATCGGACAGGGGAGGGTTATCTAGCCAAAAACATTCAGTACTTC. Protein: CASSPDRTGEGYLAKNIQYF.

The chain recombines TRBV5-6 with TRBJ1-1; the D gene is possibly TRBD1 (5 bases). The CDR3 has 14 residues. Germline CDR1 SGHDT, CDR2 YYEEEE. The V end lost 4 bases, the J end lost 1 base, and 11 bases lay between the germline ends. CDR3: CASSRVGQNTEAFF. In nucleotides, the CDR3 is TGTGCCAGCAGCCGGGTTGGACAGAACACTGAAGCTTTCTTT. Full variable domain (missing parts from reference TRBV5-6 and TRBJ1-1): DAGVTQSPTHLIKTRGQQVTLRCSPKSGHDTVSWYQQALGQGPQFIFQYYEEEERQRGNFPDRFSGHQFPNYSSELNVNALLLGDSALYLCASSRVGQNTEAFFGQGTRLTVV.

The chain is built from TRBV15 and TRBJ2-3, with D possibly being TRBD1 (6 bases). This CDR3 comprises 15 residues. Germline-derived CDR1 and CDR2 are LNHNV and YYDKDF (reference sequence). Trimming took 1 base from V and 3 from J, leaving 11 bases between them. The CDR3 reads CATSRGGRLTDTQYF. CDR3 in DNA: TGTGCCACCAGCAGAGGGGGGCGCCTAACAGATACGCAGTATTTT.

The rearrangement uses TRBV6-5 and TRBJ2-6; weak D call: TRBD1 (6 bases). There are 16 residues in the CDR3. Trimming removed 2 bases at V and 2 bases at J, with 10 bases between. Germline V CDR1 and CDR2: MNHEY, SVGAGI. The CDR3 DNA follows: TGTGCCAGCAGTTACGACAGGACGGCTGGGGCCAACGTCCTGACTTTC. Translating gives CASSYDRTAGANVLTF.

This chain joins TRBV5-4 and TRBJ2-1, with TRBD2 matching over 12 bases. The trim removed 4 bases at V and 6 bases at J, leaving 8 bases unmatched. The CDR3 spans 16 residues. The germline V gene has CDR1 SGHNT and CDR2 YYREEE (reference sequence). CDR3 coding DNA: TGTGCCAGCAGCCAAGGACTAGCGGGGAATCCCAATGAGCAGTTCTTC. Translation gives CASSQGLAGNPNEQFF.

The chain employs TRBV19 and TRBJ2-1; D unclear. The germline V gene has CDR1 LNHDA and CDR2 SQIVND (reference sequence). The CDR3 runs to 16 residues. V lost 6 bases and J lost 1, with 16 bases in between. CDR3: CASSGSVIGSYNEQFF. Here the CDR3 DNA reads TGTGCCAGTAGCGGAAGTGTTATCGGGTCCTACAATGAGCAGTTCTTC. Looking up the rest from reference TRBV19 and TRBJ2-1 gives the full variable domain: DGGITQSPKYLFRKEGQNVTLSCEQNLNHDAMYWYRQDPGQGLRLIYYSQIVNDFQKGDIAEGYSVSREKKESFPLTVTSAQKNPTAFYLCASSGSVIGSYNEQFFGPGTRLTVL.

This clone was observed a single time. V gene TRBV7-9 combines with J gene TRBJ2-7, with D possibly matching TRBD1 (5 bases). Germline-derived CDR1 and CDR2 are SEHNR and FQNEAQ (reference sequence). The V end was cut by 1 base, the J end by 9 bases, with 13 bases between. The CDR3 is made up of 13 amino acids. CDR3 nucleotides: TGTGCCAGCAGCTTAGGGCAGGGTTGGGTGCAGTACTTC. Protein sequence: CASSLGQGWVQYF.